This T cell receptor beta chain was documented in a study of blood T cell repertoires in COVID-19. On the study more broadly: There were acute and convalescent COVID-19 samples, and they came from the United States, Italy and Spain. In each case, the material was cDNA or gDNA derived from T cells, B-cell-depleted T cells, or PBMCs.

The germline V gene encodes CDR1 MDHEN and CDR2 SYDVKM. V lost 5 bases to trimming and J lost 2 bases, with 16 bases between them. The CDR3 has 16 amino acids. In the authors' methods: Quantification of nucleated cells was approximated via reference gene primer amplification. Data came from immunoSEQ multiplex PCR; TCRdb stores just in-frame clones and leaves some out. That table is the source of V, J and clone size, and D and trimming were worked out from the DNA. Here the sample spans about 310,000 clones, more than 75% being singletons. Material for sequencing was peripheral blood. This TCR was sampled from a man in his fifties or sixties with active or convalescent COVID-19. V is TRBV28 and J is TRBJ1-5; tentatively, D is TRBD1 (6 bases). CDR3 in DNA: TGTGCCAGCAGTCCTAGACAGGCTGTTGGCAATCAGCCCCAGCATTTT. Its translation is CASSPRQAVGNQPQHF.